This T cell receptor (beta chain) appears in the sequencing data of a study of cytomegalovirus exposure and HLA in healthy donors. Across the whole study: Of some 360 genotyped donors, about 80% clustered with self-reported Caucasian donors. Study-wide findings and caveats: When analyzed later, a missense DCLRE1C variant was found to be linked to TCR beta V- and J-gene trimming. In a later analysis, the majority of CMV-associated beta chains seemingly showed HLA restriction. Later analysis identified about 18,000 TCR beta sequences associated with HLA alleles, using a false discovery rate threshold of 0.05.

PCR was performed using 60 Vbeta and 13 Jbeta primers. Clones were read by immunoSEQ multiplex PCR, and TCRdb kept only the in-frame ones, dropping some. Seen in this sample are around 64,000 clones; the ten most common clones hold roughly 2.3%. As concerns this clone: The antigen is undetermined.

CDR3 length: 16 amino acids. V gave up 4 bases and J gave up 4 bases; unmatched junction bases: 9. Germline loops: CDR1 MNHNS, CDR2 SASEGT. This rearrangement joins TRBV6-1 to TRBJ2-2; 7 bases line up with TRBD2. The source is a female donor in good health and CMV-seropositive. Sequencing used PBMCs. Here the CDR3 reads CASSASTSDSTGELFF. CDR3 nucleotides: TGTGCCAGCAGTGCTTCTACTAGCGATTCCACCGGGGAGCTGTTTTTT.